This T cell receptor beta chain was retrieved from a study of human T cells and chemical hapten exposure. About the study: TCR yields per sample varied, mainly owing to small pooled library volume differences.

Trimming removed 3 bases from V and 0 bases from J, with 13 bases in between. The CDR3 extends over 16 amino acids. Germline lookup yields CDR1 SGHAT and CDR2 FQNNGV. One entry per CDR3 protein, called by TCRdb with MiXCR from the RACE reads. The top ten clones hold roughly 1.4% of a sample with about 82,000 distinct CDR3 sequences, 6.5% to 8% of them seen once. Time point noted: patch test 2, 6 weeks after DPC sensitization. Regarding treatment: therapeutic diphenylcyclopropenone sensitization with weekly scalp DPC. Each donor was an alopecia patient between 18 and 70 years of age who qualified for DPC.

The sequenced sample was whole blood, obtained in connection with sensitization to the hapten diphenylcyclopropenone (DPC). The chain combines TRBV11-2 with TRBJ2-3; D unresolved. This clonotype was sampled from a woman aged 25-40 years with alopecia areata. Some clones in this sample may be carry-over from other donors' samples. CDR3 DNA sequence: TGTGCCAGCAGCTTTTACAGTCAGCTAAGCACAGATACGCAGTATTTT. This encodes CASSFYSQLSTDTQYF.